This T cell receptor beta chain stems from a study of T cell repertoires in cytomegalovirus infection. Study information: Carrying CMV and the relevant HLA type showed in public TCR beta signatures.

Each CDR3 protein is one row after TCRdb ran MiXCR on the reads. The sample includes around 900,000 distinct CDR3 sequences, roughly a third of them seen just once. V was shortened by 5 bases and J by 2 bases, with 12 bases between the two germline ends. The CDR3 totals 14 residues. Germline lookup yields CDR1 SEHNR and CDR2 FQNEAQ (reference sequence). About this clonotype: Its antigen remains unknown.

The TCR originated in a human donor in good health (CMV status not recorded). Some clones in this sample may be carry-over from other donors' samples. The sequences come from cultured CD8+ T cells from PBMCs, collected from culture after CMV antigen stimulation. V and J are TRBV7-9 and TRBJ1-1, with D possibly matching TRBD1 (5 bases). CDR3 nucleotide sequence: TGTGCCAGCAGCGCTGAGGGGTATAACACTGAAGCTTTCTTT. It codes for CASSAEGYNTEAFF.